This T cell receptor beta chain was retrieved from a study of T cells and Merkel cell carcinoma outcomes. Measured with immunoSEQ multiplex PCR; TCRdb has only the in-frame clones, and not every one. Among about 15,000 clones listed, about nine tenths were seen once. CDR1 and CDR2 from the germline V gene are SGHDT and YYEEEE. The V gene end was trimmed by 1 base and the J gene end by 7 bases; junction bases not matched to a gene: 1. This CDR3 comprises 13 residues. The rearrangement links TRBV5-6 to TRBJ2-1; 8 bases match TRBD1. The TCR sequence derives from a human donor with Merkel cell carcinoma. Sequenced: tumor tissue from Merkel cell carcinoma. CDR3 sequence reads: CASSLTGGNEQFF. DNA of the CDR3: TGTGCCAGCAGCTTGACAGGGGGGAATGAGCAGTTCTTC.